Presented here are 23 T cell receptor beta chains from one specimen sequenced in a study of cytomegalovirus exposure and HLA in healthy donors. The method was immunoSEQ multiplex PCR; TCRdb's version includes in-frame clones alone and lacks a portion of them. In the table there are 160,000 or so clones, around 89% of which are singletons. Sequencing was done on a sample of PBMCs. The receptor set was obtained from a man aged 18 to 30 in good health and CMV-seronegative.

The gene calls are TRBV6-6 and TRBJ2-3, with 10 bases matching TRBD2. V shed 4 bases and J 4 bases; nucleotides not matched to a gene: 8. CDR1 and CDR2 from the germline V gene are MNHNY and SVGAGI (reference sequence). CDR3 size: 16 residues. CDR3 sequence: CASSSSGGALADTQYF. The DNA for the CDR3 is TGTGCCAGCAGTTCAAGCGGGGGGGCCTTGGCAGATACGCAGTATTTT.

The gene calls are TRBV7-2 and TRBJ1-2; maybe TRBD1 (6 bases). There are 14 residues in the CDR3. The germline CDR1 and CDR2 sequences are SGHTA and FQGNSA. V was clipped by 4 bases and J by 6 bases, with 15 bases between them. CDR3 amino acids: CASSSYRAPDGYTF. In DNA, the CDR3 is TGTGCCAGCAGCTCCTACAGGGCCCCGGATGGCTACACCTTC.

The chain couples TRBV5-1 to TRBJ2-2; 8 bases are a match to TRBD1. The ends lost 0 bases at V and 6 bases at J; junction bases unmatched: 4. The length of the CDR3 is 15 residues. Germline V CDR1 and CDR2: SGHRS, YFSETQ. The chain's CDR3 is CASSLGQGIAGELFF. In DNA form, the CDR3 reads TGCGCCAGCAGCTTGGGACAGGGGATAGCCGGGGAGCTGTTTTTT.

This chain connects TRBV6-6 to TRBJ1-2; TRBD1 might be the D (5 bases). V lost 0 bases and J 1 base, leaving 6 bases between the germline ends. This CDR3 spans 14 amino acids. Germline V CDR1 and CDR2: MNHNY, SVGAGI (reference sequence). The CDR3 loop is CASSYSDNNYGYTF. The DNA of the CDR3 is TGTGCCAGCAGTTACTCGGACAATAACTATGGCTACACCTTC.

The V and J genes are TRBV19 and TRBJ1-5; TRBD1 agrees at 11 bases. The CDR3 contains 14 residues. Trimming at V came to 10 bases and at J to 3 bases, leaving 5 bases not matched to a gene. Germline values: CDR1 LNHDA, CDR2 SQIVND (reference sequence). The CDR3, as DNA: TGTGCCACCTCGGACAGGGGGCACAATCAGCCCCAGCATTTT. Translated: CATSDRGHNQPQHF.

The chain carries TRBV28 and TRBJ2-3; 10 bases agree with TRBD1. The CDR3 has 15 amino acids. V trimming: 6 bases; J trimming: 2 bases; junction bases outside the gene matches: 5. Germline CDR1 reads MDHEN; CDR2 reads SYDVKM. The CDR3 sequence is CASSPDRGVTDTQYF. The CDR3 region has the DNA TGTGCCAGCAGCCCGGACAGGGGGGTCACAGATACGCAGTATTTT.

The chain combines TRBV5-6 with TRBJ1-1, with D uncertain. The CDR3 is made up of 12 amino acids. Trimming shortened V by 4 bases and J by 7 bases, and 11 bases separated the two germline ends. Germline V gene sequence: CDR1 SGHDT, CDR2 YYEEEE. The CDR3 reads CASSEIGVEAFF. The DNA for the CDR3 is TGTGCCAGCAGCGAGATCGGGGTTGAAGCTTTCTTT.

The rearrangement uses TRBV4-1 and TRBJ2-6; no firm D call. CDR1 is MGHRA and CDR2 is YSYEKL in the germline V gene. Trimming pared 0 bases from V and 0 bases from J, leaving 6 bases between. The CDR3 consists of 16 residues. As DNA, the CDR3 is TGCGCCAGCAGCCAAGATCGTGTCTCTGGGGCCAACGTCCTGACTTTC. Translated: CASSQDRVSGANVLTF.

CDR3 in DNA: TGTGCCAGCAGTTACTTGACAGGGCCCACTGAAGCTTTCTTT. This gives the protein CASSYLTGPTEAFF. The gene calls are TRBV6-5 and TRBJ1-1; TRBD1 matches at 7 bases. J was trimmed by 4 bases and V by 1 base; bases with no gene match: 3. This CDR3 region has 14 residues. The germline CDR1 and CDR2 sequences are MNHEY and SVGAGI.

The chain uses TRBV20-1 and TRBJ2-3, with 7 nucleotides matching TRBD2. Germline CDR1 and CDR2: DFQATT and SNEGSKA (reference sequence). This CDR3 spans 11 amino acids. V was clipped by 4 bases and J by 10 bases; unmatched bases: 5. CDR3 loop: CSAIFLAAQYF. The CDR3, as DNA: TGCAGTGCTATTTTTCTAGCGGCGCAGTATTTT.

The CDR3 region has the DNA TGTGCCAGCAGCCGACAGGGGGACTATGGCTACACCTTC. Translation gives CASSRQGDYGYTF. This chain uses TRBV14 with TRBJ1-2, with TRBD1 identical over 9 bases. From germline, CDR1 is SGHDN and CDR2 FVKESK. The CDR3 length is 13 residues. The V gene end was trimmed by 4 bases and the J gene end by 3 bases; junction bases not matched to a gene: 0.

The chain employs TRBV18 and TRBJ2-7; TRBD1 matches at 9 bases. This CDR3 contains 14 residues. J gave up 2 bases and V 5 bases, and 4 bases lay outside the gene matches. The germline CDR1 and CDR2 sequences are KGHSH and LQKENI. CDR3 DNA: TGTGCCAGCTCATCACGGGACAGGGCCTACGAGCAGTACGTC. This codes for CASSSRDRAYEQYV.

As DNA, the CDR3 is TGTGCCAGCAGTTACTCGAGTCCCAATGAGCAGTTCTTC. Residues: CASSYSSPNEQFF. This chain uses TRBV6-5 with TRBJ2-1, with no clear D. Trimming pared 0 bases from V and 6 bases from J, leaving 6 bases between. The CDR3 sequence is 13 residues long. Germline CDR1 reads MNHEY; CDR2 reads SVGAGI.

In this sample, this clone turned up a few times. The rearrangement uses TRBV19 and TRBJ1-6; D is uncertain. This CDR3 region has 15 residues. The germline V and J ends were trimmed by 1 base and 6 bases, with 10 bases remaining between them. Germline-derived CDR1 and CDR2 are LNHDA and SQIVND (reference sequence). In DNA, the CDR3 is TGTGCCAGTAGTATAGCAGGCGCGTTTAATTCACCCCTCCACTTT. This sequence encodes CASSIAGAFNSPLHF.

The CDR3 loop is CASSLTSGETYEQYF. CDR3 DNA: TGTGCCAGCAGCCTCACTAGCGGGGAGACCTACGAGCAGTACTTC. This sequence joins TRBV9 and TRBJ2-7; 10 nucleotides align to TRBD2. V lost 4 bases to trimming and J lost 2 bases; unmatched junction nucleotides: 6. This CDR3 has 15 residues. Germline V CDR1 and CDR2: SGDLS, YYNGEE.

V is TRBV6-1 and J is TRBJ1-3; tentatively, D is TRBD1 (5 bases). This CDR3 has 14 amino acids. V lost 6 bases, J lost 2 bases, and 11 bases lay in between. The germline gives CDR1 MNHNS, CDR2 SASEGT. The CDR3 reads CASSPRVPGNTIYF. The DNA for the CDR3 is TGTGCCAGCAGCCCCAGGGTTCCTGGAAACACCATATATTTT.

The chain has TRBV6-1 and TRBJ1-2, with a possible D match to TRBD1 (6 bases). V was pared by 4 bases and J by 1 base, with 16 bases between. This CDR3 is built from 16 residues. CDR1 is MNHNS and CDR2 is SASEGT in the germline V gene. The CDR3, as DNA: TGTGCCAGCAGTGCGTGGACAGCTACTATTAACTATGGCTACACCTTC. Translated: CASSAWTATINYGYTF.

CDR3 in DNA: TGTGCCAGCAGCCCTCTTACAGGGGACTATGGCTACACCTTC. This gives the protein CASSPLTGDYGYTF. The J gene is TRBJ1-2, the V gene TRBV7-9; 7 bases align to TRBD1. Germline CDR1 is SEHNR and CDR2 is FQNEAQ (reference sequence). Germline trimming cut 5 bases from V and 3 bases from J; bases unmatched to any gene: 6. CDR3 length: 14 residues. The entire variable domain, with the rest obtained from reference TRBV7-9 and TRBJ1-2, is as follows: DTGVSQNPRHKITKRGQNVTFRCDPISEHNRLYWYRQTLGQGPEFLTYFQNEAQLEKSRLLSDRFSAERPKGSFSTLEIQRTEQGDSAMYLCASSPLTGDYGYTFGSGTRLTVV.

This rearrangement joins TRBV28 to TRBJ2-5; possible D gene TRBD1, 7 bases. The germline V and J ends were trimmed by 8 bases and 6 bases, with 19 bases remaining between them. Per the germline V gene, CDR1 is MDHEN and CDR2 is SYDVKM. This CDR3 is built from 14 residues. The CDR3 here is CASGRGDFTQTQYF. CDR3 in DNA: TGTGCCAGCGGCAGGGGGGATTTTACGCAGACCCAGTACTTC.

This clone has just one count. J is TRBJ2-1 and V is TRBV6-1; TRBD2 matches 11 bases. The germline CDR1 and CDR2 sequences are MNHNS and SASEGT. J lost 12 bases, V lost 2 bases, and 12 bases had no gene match. The CDR3 sequence is 16 residues long. The chain's CDR3 is CASSERFLAGGPGQFF. For the CDR3, the DNA is TGTGCCAGCAGTGAAAGGTTTTTAGCGGGGGGGCCTGGGCAGTTCTTC.

This clone was found many times. The rearrangement links TRBV6-1 to TRBJ2-7; tentative D call: TRBD1 (7 bases). Germline-derived CDR1 and CDR2 are MNHNS and SASEGT. This CDR3 has 14 residues. V was shortened by 6 bases and J by 3 bases, with 15 bases between the two germline ends. The CDR3 loop reads CASREPGGIYEQYV. CDR3 nucleotide sequence: TGTGCCAGCAGGGAACCAGGGGGGATCTACGAGCAGTACGTC.

The rearrangement links TRBV2 to TRBJ1-5, with a tentative D call TRBD1 (5 bases). This CDR3 is 15 amino acids long. CDR1 is SNHLY and CDR2 is FYNNEI in the germline V gene. V gave up 8 bases and J gave up 1 base, with 15 bases separating them. The CDR3 sequence is CASGDSLGSNQPQHF. For the CDR3, the DNA is TGTGCCAGCGGAGACAGTCTTGGGAGCAATCAGCCCCAGCATTTT.

The chain links TRBV5-8 to TRBJ1-2; 7 bases are a match to TRBD1. CDR3 length: 14 amino acids. V shed 3 bases, J shed 1 base, and the junction held 3 bases outside the gene matches. Germline loops: CDR1 SGHTS, CDR2 YDEGEE. As DNA, the CDR3 is TGTGCCAGCAGCTCAGACAGGGTTAACTATGGCTACACCTTC. Protein sequence: CASSSDRVNYGYTF.